The clone carrying this T cell receptor (beta chain) is a singleton in its sample. The antigen is undetermined. Subsequent to less than eleven days of culture, CD4+ T cells were isolated. Of the BNT162b2 and mRNA-1273 vaccines, participants received two doses of one or the other. The CDR3 totals 15 residues. With 2 bases removed from V and 6 bases from J, the gap between germline ends came to 19 bases. CDR1 GTSNPN and CDR2 SVGIG come from the germline V gene (reference sequence). This entry belongs to a study of vaccination effects on CD4 cells after COVID-19. The repertoire was sequenced with immunoSEQ multiplex PCR; TCRdb's copy has only in-frame clones and lacks some. The sample yields fewer than 75,000 clones, approximately 80% seen once. Study-level points and caveats: No early post-infection timepoints were available in the study, which also included few convalescent patients.

The chain uses TRBV30 and TRBJ1-1, with D perhaps TRBD1 (5 bases). The TCR was taken from a human donor who received a COVID-19 vaccine. Material: CD4+ T cells from PBMCs cultured without peptide, obtained after COVID-19 vaccination. The CDR3 protein is CAWSLPGRLVSEAFF. CDR3 DNA sequence: TGTGCCTGGAGTCTACCGGGACGTCTCGTCTCTGAAGCTTTCTTT.